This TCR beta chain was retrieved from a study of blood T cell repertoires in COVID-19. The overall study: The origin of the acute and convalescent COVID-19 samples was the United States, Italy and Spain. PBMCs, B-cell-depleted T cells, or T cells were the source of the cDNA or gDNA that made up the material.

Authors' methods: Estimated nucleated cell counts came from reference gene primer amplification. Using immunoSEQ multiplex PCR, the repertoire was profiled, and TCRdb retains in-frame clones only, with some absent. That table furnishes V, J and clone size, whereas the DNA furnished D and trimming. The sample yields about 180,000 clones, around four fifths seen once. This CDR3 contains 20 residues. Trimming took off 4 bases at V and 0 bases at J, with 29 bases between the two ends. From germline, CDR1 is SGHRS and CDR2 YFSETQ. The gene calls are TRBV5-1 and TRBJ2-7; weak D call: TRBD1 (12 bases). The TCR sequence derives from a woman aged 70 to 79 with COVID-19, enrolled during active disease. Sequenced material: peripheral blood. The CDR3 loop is CASSGDRGRLAGTSSYEQYF. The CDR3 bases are TGCGCCAGCAGCGGGGACAGGGGGCGACTAGCGGGAACCAGCTCCTACGAGCAGTACTTC.